The present T cell receptor beta chain was sequenced within a study of cytomegalovirus exposure and HLA in healthy donors. Study-level results: Later analysis showed most CMV-associated TCR beta chains appearing HLA-restricted. For most TCR sequences rarity was the rule, although some public TCRs occurred in many donors. What TCR beta sequences reportedly achieved was accurate prediction of HLA-A and HLA-B alleles in most subjects.

This clone was picked up a small number of times. Its antigen is unknown. Germline CDR1 and CDR2: SQVTM and ANQGSEA. The CDR3 covers 10 residues. Between the trimmed V and J ends, which lost 3 bases and 5 bases, there was a span of 4 bases. PCR was performed using 60 Vbeta and 13 Jbeta primers. TCRdb's table, derived via immunoSEQ multiplex PCR, lists solely in-frame clones and lacks some. This table holds some 190,000 clones, roughly four fifths found once. This TCR was recovered from a man between 18 and 35 years old in good health and CMV-seronegative. V usage is TRBV29-1 and J usage is TRBJ1-1; no definite D call. The sequenced material came from PBMCs. The CDR3 DNA follows: TGCAGCGTTGACCGTACTGAAGCTTTCTTT. This translates into CSVDRTEAFF.